A single sample gave rise to the 20 T cell receptor beta chains below, sequenced in a study of blood T cell repertoires in COVID-19. Data came from immunoSEQ multiplex PCR; TCRdb stores just in-frame clones and leaves some out. The repertoire includes about 250,000 clones, about 90% of them detected once, and around 2.3% sits in the top ten. The material sequenced was peripheral blood. Receptor source: an older woman with COVID-19, enrolled during active disease.

The V gene is TRBV2, the J gene TRBJ2-2, with TRBD2 matching 10 bases. Unmatched junction bases numbered 3, after V lost 4 bases and J lost 4 bases. The CDR3 spans 15 residues. Germline V lookup: CDR1 SNHLY, CDR2 FYNNEI. The CDR3 loop reads CASSVRTSGTGELFF. CDR3 nucleotides: TGTGCCAGCAGTGTCCGGACTAGCGGCACCGGGGAGCTGTTTTTT. Combining the CDR3 with reference TRBV2 and TRBJ2-2 gives the whole variable domain EPEVTQTPSHQVTQMGQEVILRCVPISNHLYFYWYRQILGQKVEFLVSFYNNEISEKSEIFDDQFSVERPDGSNFTLKIRSTKLEDSAMYFCASSVRTSGTGELFFGEGSRLTVL.

The rearrangement links TRBV10-3 to TRBJ2-2; 7 bases are a match to TRBD2. Per germline, CDR1 ENHRY and CDR2 SYGVKD. The CDR3 sequence is 16 residues long. The junction had 14 bases not matched to a gene; V was cut back by 10 bases and J by 3 bases. The CDR3 loop is CATAPRTSSDTGELFF. CDR3 nucleotide sequence: TGTGCCACCGCCCCCCGGACTAGTTCGGACACCGGGGAGCTGTTTTTT.

V is TRBV18 and J is TRBJ1-1; TRBD1 aligns across 7 bases. The V segment lost 4 bases and the J segment 0 bases; nucleotides outside the gene matches: 5. The CDR3 runs 15 residues. The germline V gene has CDR1 KGHSH and CDR2 LQKENI. CDR3 nucleotide sequence: TGTGCCAGCTCACGACAGGGTGTTCTGAACACTGAAGCTTTCTTT. The encoded protein is CASSRQGVLNTEAFF.

The chain employs TRBV10-1 and TRBJ1-5; no definite D call. Germline V CDR1 and CDR2: WNHNN, SYGVQD (reference sequence). V was cut by 2 bases and J by 11 bases, with 22 bases left in between. This CDR3 contains 16 residues. DNA of the CDR3: TGCGCCAGCAGTGAGGCGCCCGGGTCCGGGGATCATGCCCAGCATTTT. Translated: CASSEAPGSGDHAQHF.

Of note for this clone: A read error may produce the germline difference seen at one junction end. Other DNA sequences in the same sample also yield this CDR3. The CDR3 reads CASSLEGQGAGNTIYF. In nucleotides, the CDR3 is TGTGCCAGCAGCTTAGAGGGACAGGGGGCTGGGAACACCATATATTTT. The rearrangement joins TRBV13 to TRBJ1-3, with TRBD1 identical over 12 bases. CDR1 PRHDT and CDR2 FYEKMQ come from the germline V gene (reference sequence). CDR3 size: 16 residues.

The chain links TRBV5-1 to TRBJ1-5, with D perhaps TRBD1 (5 bases). This CDR3 has 15 residues. The V end was cut by 4 bases, the J end by 0 bases, with 11 bases between. Germline V gene data show CDR1 as SGHRS and CDR2 as YFSETQ. CDR3 in DNA: TGCGCCAGCAGCGATGGACACAATAGCAATCAGCCCCAGCATTTT. As protein: CASSDGHNSNQPQHF.

CDR3 sequence: CASSWLVQGAYGYTF. In nucleotides, the CDR3 is TGTGCCAGCAGCTGGCTGGTACAGGGTGCATATGGCTACACCTTC. The chain employs TRBV5-6 and TRBJ1-2, with D perhaps TRBD1 (6 bases). Germline V gene data show CDR1 as SGHDT and CDR2 as YYEEEE. The CDR3 contains 15 residues. V dropped 3 bases and J dropped 5 bases, with 17 bases sitting between them.

This chain joins TRBV5-4 and TRBJ2-1, with 7 bases identical to TRBD2. CDR3 length: 14 amino acids. Trimming removed 4 bases from V and 1 base from J; junction bases left unmatched: 2. Germline V gene lookup returns CDR1 SGHNT and CDR2 YYREEE (reference sequence). DNA for the CDR3: TGTGCCAGCAGCCGTAGCGGGTCCTACAATGAGCAGTTCTTC. This codes for CASSRSGSYNEQFF.

The CDR3 here is CASSSTANYGYTF. The CDR3 DNA follows: TGTGCCAGCAGCTCTACAGCTAACTATGGCTACACCTTC. The chain has TRBV11-2 and TRBJ1-2; D gene uncertain. The V gene's germline CDR1 is SGHAT and CDR2 FQNNGV. The CDR3 loop spans 13 amino acids. The germline V and J ends were trimmed by 4 bases and 0 bases, with 6 bases remaining between them.

The rearrangement uses TRBV29-1 and TRBJ1-1; possibly TRBD1 for D (6 bases). The V end lost 6 bases, the J end lost 3 bases, and 14 bases lay between the germline ends. The length of the CDR3 is 13 residues. Germline V gives CDR1 SQVTM, CDR2 ANQGSEA. The CDR3, as DNA: TGCAGCGTCCATTGGACAGACTACACTGAAGCTTTCTTT. The encoded protein is CSVHWTDYTEAFF. Combining the CDR3 with reference TRBV29-1 and TRBJ1-1 gives the whole variable domain SAVISQKPSRDICQRGTSLTIQCQVDSQVTMMFWYRQQPGQSLTLIATANQGSEATYESGFVIDKFPISRPNLTFSTLTVSNMSPEDSSIYLCSVHWTDYTEAFFGQGTRLTVV.

This clone showed up just once. The chain joins TRBV5-1 to TRBJ1-3; 12 bases match TRBD1. The ends lost 1 base at V and 0 bases at J; junction bases unmatched: 2. The CDR3 has 17 residues. CDR1 and CDR2 from the germline V gene are SGHRS and YFSETQ. The CDR3 region has the DNA TGCGCCAGCAGCTTGCCGGGACAGGGGGCCTCTGGAAACACCATATATTTT. Protein sequence: CASSLPGQGASGNTIYF. Full variable domain (rest looked up from reference TRBV5-1 and TRBJ1-3): KAGVTQTPRYLIKTRGQQVTLSCSPISGHRSVSWYQQTPGQGLQFLFEYFSETQRNKGNFPGRFSGRQFSNSRSEMNVSTLELGDSALYLCASSLPGQGASGNTIYFGEGSWLTVV.

This chain joins TRBV18 and TRBJ1-1, with TRBD1 matching 10 bases. The CDR3 runs to 13 residues. V lost 6 bases to trimming and J lost 4 bases; unmatched junction nucleotides: 2. Germline loops: CDR1 KGHSH, CDR2 LQKENI. The CDR3 loop reads CASSRDRGTEAFF. In DNA, the CDR3 is TGTGCCAGCTCGCGGGACAGGGGCACTGAAGCTTTCTTT.

Here the CDR3 DNA reads TGTGCCAGTCATGCGGGATACTATGGCTACACCTTC. It is translated as CASHAGYYGYTF. The rearrangement links TRBV7-2 to TRBJ1-2, with D uncertain. Per the germline V gene, CDR1 is SGHTA and CDR2 is FQGNSA. The CDR3 is 12 amino acids. The V end was cut by 9 bases, the J end by 3 bases, with 11 bases between.

The chain links TRBV9 to TRBJ1-3; D unclear. The V end lost 0 bases, the J end lost 4 bases, and 14 bases lay between the germline ends. The CDR3 spans 16 residues. CDR1 and CDR2 (germline): SGDLS, YYNGEE. The CDR3, as DNA: TGTGCCAGCAGCGTAGGACCCTCGAGGTCAGGAAACACCATATATTTT. This encodes CASSVGPSRSGNTIYF. Combining the CDR3 with reference TRBV9 and TRBJ1-3 gives the whole variable domain DSGVTQTPKHLITATGQRVTLRCSPRSGDLSVYWYQQSLDQGLQFLIQYYNGEERAKGNILERFSAQQFPDLHSELNLSSLELGDSALYFCASSVGPSRSGNTIYFGEGSWLTVV.

The CDR3 DNA is TGTGCCAGCAGTTTAGTCCGTAACACTGAAGCTTTCTTT. Translated: CASSLVRNTEAFF. The V and J genes are TRBV12-3 or TRBV12-4 and TRBJ1-1; D ambiguous. The CDR3 consists of 13 residues. Deletions cut 1 base from V and 2 bases from J, with 5 bases between.

The CDR3 bases are TGCAGTGCTAGTCAGGGCGGGGGCAATGAGCAGTTCTTC. Translating gives CSASQGGGNEQFF. This chain uses TRBV20-1 with TRBJ2-1, with TRBD2 matching over 7 bases. J was trimmed by 6 bases and V by 3 bases; bases with no gene match: 5. Germline lookup yields CDR1 DFQATT and CDR2 SNEGSKA (reference sequence). The length of the CDR3 is 13 residues.

The chain combines TRBV7-2 with TRBJ1-1; maybe TRBD1 (6 bases). Between the trimmed V and J ends, which lost 6 bases and 1 base, there was a span of 15 bases. The CDR3 is 15 residues long. Germline V gives CDR1 SGHTA, CDR2 FQGNSA. The DNA for the CDR3 is TGTGCCAGCAGGCGAGAACAGGGAGCGAACACTGAAGCTTTCTTT. It yields the protein CASRREQGANTEAFF.

CDR3 residues: CASRENRGEETQYF. The CDR3, as DNA: TGTGCCAGCAGGGAGAATCGGGGGGAAGAGACCCAGTACTTC. The chain has TRBV6-5 and TRBJ2-5, with 7 bases matching TRBD2. The CDR3 has 14 amino acids. The V gene end was trimmed by 6 bases and the J gene end by 3 bases; junction bases not matched to a gene: 7. Germline V gene lookup returns CDR1 MNHEY and CDR2 SVGAGI.

The V and J genes are TRBV10-3 and TRBJ1-2, with 12 bases matching TRBD1. Germline V CDR1 and CDR2: ENHRY, SYGVKD. This CDR3 has 17 amino acids. The V gene end was trimmed by 2 bases and the J gene end by 12 bases; junction bases not matched to a gene: 16. As DNA, the CDR3 is TGTGCCATCAGTGAGACAGCCGGGACAGGGGGCGCGAGGGGCCACACCTTC. Protein: CAISETAGTGGARGHTF.

The V and J genes are TRBV6-2 or TRBV6-3 and TRBJ1-2; D ambiguous. From germline, CDR1 is MNHEY and CDR2 SVGEGT. The CDR3 contains 12 residues. With 7 bases removed from V and 4 bases from J, the gap between germline ends came to 10 bases. In nucleotides, the CDR3 is TGTGCCAGCACCCCGGACTTCTATGGCTACACCTTC. Its translation: CASTPDFYGYTF.